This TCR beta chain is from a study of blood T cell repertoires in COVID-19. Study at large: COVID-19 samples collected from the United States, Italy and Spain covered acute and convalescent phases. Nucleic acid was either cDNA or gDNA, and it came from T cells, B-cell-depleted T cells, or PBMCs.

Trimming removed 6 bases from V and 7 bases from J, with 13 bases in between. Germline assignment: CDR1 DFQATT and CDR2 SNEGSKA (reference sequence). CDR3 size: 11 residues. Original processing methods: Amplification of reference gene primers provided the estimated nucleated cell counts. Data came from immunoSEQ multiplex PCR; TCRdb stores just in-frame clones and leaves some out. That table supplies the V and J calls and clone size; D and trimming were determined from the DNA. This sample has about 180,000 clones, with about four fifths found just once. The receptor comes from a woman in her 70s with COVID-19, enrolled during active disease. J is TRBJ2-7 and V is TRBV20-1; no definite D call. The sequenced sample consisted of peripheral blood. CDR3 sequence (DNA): TGCAGTGCCCACTGGCGGCGTGAGCAGTACTTC. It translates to CSAHWRREQYF.